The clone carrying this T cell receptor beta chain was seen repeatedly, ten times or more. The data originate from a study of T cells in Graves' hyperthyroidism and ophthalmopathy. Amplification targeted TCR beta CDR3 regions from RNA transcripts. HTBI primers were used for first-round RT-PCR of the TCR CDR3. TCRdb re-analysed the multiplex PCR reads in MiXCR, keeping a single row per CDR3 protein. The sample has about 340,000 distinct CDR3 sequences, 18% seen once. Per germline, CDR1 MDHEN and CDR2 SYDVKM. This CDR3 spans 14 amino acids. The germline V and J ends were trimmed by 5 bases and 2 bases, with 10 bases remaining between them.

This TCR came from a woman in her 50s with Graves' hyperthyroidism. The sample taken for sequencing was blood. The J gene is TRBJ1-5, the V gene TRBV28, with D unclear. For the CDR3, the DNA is TGTGCCAGCAGTCCCCCGGCCGGCAATCAGCCCCAGCATTTT. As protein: CASSPPAGNQPQHF.